These 6 T cell receptor beta chains share one sample of origin, sequenced in a study of cytomegalovirus exposure and HLA in healthy donors. With 60 Vbeta and 13 Jbeta primers, the PCR was carried out. The method was immunoSEQ multiplex PCR; TCRdb's version includes in-frame clones alone and lacks a portion of them. Found here are about 150,000 clones, around 73% of them singletons; the top ten hold roughly 5.2%. The specimen sequenced was PBMCs. Receptors were obtained from a young woman in good health and CMV-seropositive.

The chain employs TRBV25-1 and TRBJ2-3; D is perhaps TRBD2 (5 bases). In germline, CDR1 is MGHDK, CDR2 SYGVNS. The CDR3 has 16 amino acids. The V gene lost 4 bases and the J gene lost 1 base, with 15 bases spanning the gap. The CDR3 loop is CASSGTVGEGTDTQYF. CDR3 in DNA: TGTGCCAGCAGTGGGACTGTGGGAGAGGGCACAGATACGCAGTATTTT.

The genes are TRBV19 and TRBJ1-5; 7 bases are a match to TRBD1. J lost 3 bases, V lost 7 bases, and 15 bases had no gene match. Germline V CDR1 and CDR2: LNHDA, SQIVND (reference sequence). The CDR3 runs 17 residues. The CDR3 nucleotides read TGTGCCAGTACCCGGGACAGCTTCCTCCGGCACAATCAGCCCCAGCATTTT. Its protein product is CASTRDSFLRHNQPQHF.

This clone showed up just once. The chain recombines TRBV2 with TRBJ2-5, with a weak D call TRBD2 (6 bases). TRBJ2-7 explains the end of the DNA better; the J call may be wrong. This CDR3 has 14 amino acids. Germline CDR1 SNHLY, CDR2 FYNNEI. The CDR3 region is CASRRTEGSYEQYF. In DNA form, the CDR3 reads TGTGCCAGCAGAAGGACGGAGGGGTCCTACGAGCAGTACTTC.

This clone was detected once. The gene calls are TRBV4-3 and TRBJ1-6; 8 bases are shared with TRBD1. Germline V gene lookup returns CDR1 LGHNA and CDR2 YSLEER. CDR3 size: 15 residues. V gave up 5 bases and J gave up 8 bases; unmatched junction bases: 8. The CDR3 region has the DNA TGCGCCAGCAGCGATGGACAGGGTAAAGATTCACCCCTCCACTTT. Protein product: CASSDGQGKDSPLHF.

This rearrangement joins TRBV29-1 to TRBJ2-5, with a tentative D call TRBD2 (6 bases). Deletions cut 5 bases from V and 5 bases from J, with 24 bases between. CDR1 SQVTM and CDR2 ANQGSEA come from the germline V gene. The CDR3 extends over 16 amino acids. CDR3 residues: CSVPSYGRGEGETQYF. CDR3 DNA: TGCAGCGTTCCCTCTTACGGGCGGGGCGAGGGGGAGACCCAGTACTTC. The full variable domain, completed using reference TRBV29-1 and TRBJ2-5, is SAVISQKPSRDICQRGTSLTIQCQVDSQVTMMFWYRQQPGQSLTLIATANQGSEATYESGFVIDKFPISRPNLTFSTLTVSNMSPEDSSIYLCSVPSYGRGEGETQYFGPGTRLLVL.

The genes are TRBV4-2 and TRBJ2-1, with D possibly being TRBD2 (7 bases). The V gene's germline CDR1 is LGHNA and CDR2 YNFKEQ. Trimming took off 0 bases at V and 6 bases at J, with 15 bases between the two ends. This CDR3 region has 16 residues. The CDR3: CASSQDPRGAGNEQFF. DNA of the CDR3: TGTGCCAGCAGCCAAGATCCACGGGGGGCGGGCAATGAGCAGTTCTTC.